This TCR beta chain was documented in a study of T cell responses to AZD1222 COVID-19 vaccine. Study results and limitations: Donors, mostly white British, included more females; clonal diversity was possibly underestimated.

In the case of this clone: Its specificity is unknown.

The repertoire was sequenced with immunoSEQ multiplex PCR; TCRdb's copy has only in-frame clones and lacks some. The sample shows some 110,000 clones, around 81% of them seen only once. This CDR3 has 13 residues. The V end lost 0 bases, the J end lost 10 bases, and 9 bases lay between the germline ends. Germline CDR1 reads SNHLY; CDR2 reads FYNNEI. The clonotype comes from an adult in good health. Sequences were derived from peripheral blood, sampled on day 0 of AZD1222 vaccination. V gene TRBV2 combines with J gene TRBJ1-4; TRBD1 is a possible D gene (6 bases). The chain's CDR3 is CASSEAEGGKLFF. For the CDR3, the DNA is TGTGCCAGCAGTGAAGCCGAGGGGGGAAAACTGTTTTTT.